The entry below gives a single TCR beta chain sequence along with its context. Its antigen remains unidentified. This record comes from a study of T cells in narcolepsy. Study-level results: Autoreactive HCRT-specific and TRIB2-specific clonotypes were marked in same-patient CSF-versus-blood CD4+ comparisons.

The table came from immunoSEQ multiplex PCR; TCRdb's copy has only in-frame clones and leaves some out. The sample consists of around 22,000 clones, approximately 81% of them appearing once. Sequenced sample: memory (CD45RA-) CD4+ T cells from blood. The TCR was taken from a human donor in good health.

CDR3: CASSLDGLSEQPQHF. DNA for the CDR3: TGTGCCAGCAGCTTAGATGGGCTTTCGGAGCAGCCCCAGCATTTT. The chain couples TRBV7-2 to TRBJ1-5; D remains ambiguous. The V gene's germline CDR1 is SGHTA and CDR2 FQGNSA. CDR3 length: 15 residues. Trimming pared 1 base from V and 7 bases from J, leaving 14 bases between.